The 9 T cell receptor beta chains given below trace back to one sample, sequenced in a study of blood T cell repertoires in COVID-19. Sequencing was performed with immunoSEQ multiplex PCR; in TCRdb, only in-frame clones are kept and a portion is missing. This sample carries some 150,000 clones, nearly 80% of them seen once, and the ten largest clones take roughly 1.5%. Material: peripheral blood. These receptors were taken from an elderly man with acute or convalescent COVID-19.

V and J are TRBV3-1 (or the pseudogene TRBV3-2) and TRBJ2-7, with 7 positions matching TRBD1. The CDR3 loop spans 14 amino acids. CDR1 is LGHDT and CDR2 is YNNKEL in the germline V gene (reference sequence). Trimming cost V 0 bases and J 2 bases; bases outside gene matches: 1. The CDR3 sequence: CASSQEGQTYEQYF. The CDR3 DNA is TGTGCCAGCAGCCAAGAGGGACAGACCTACGAGCAGTACTTC.

J is TRBJ2-5 and V is TRBV5-4; D is perhaps TRBD1 (6 bases). Germline-derived CDR1 and CDR2 are SGHNT and YYREEE (reference sequence). This CDR3 has 15 residues. V was cut by 1 base and J by 5 bases, with 15 bases left in between. The CDR3 DNA sequence: TGTGCCAGCAGCTTGCAGGGGTGGGTACGGGAGACCCAGTACTTC. Its translation: CASSLQGWVRETQYF.

The chain employs TRBV25-1 and TRBJ1-2; 7 nucleotides agree with TRBD1. V dropped 6 bases and J dropped 3; count of bases not matched to a gene: 7. CDR1 and CDR2 (germline): MGHDK, SYGVNS. This CDR3 comprises 14 residues. As DNA, the CDR3 is TGTGCCAGCAGCCAGACAGGGACACACTATGGCTACACCTTC. Translating it yields CASSQTGTHYGYTF.

The chain couples TRBV24-1 to TRBJ2-3; possible D gene TRBD1, 6 bases. The CDR3 contains 14 residues. V was trimmed by 9 bases and J by 6 bases, leaving 18 bases between them. Germline CDR1 is KGHDR and CDR2 is SFDVKD. This chain's CDR3 is CATQYRDPGDTQYF. CDR3 nucleotide sequence: TGTGCCACCCAATACAGGGACCCCGGCGATACGCAGTATTTT.

This rearrangement joins TRBV27 to TRBJ1-6; D gene ambiguous. The CDR3 length is 14 residues. Trimming took 7 bases from V and 6 from J, leaving 13 bases between them. Germline CDR1 and CDR2: MNHEY and SMNVEV (reference sequence). CDR3 bases: TGTGCCAGCAATCAACTCGGGGTTAATTCACCCCTCCACTTT. Translation: CASNQLGVNSPLHF.

The rearrangement joins TRBV28 to TRBJ1-4, with 10 bases matching TRBD1. The V segment lost 2 bases and the J segment 6 bases; nucleotides outside the gene matches: 6. Germline CDR1 is MDHEN and CDR2 is SYDVKM. The CDR3 has 16 amino acids. DNA of the CDR3: TGTGCCAGCAGTTTACCCGGACAGGGGGGATATGAAAAACTGTTTTTT. Residues: CASSLPGQGGYEKLFF.

This chain uses TRBV7-9 with TRBJ1-1; unclear D gene. Trimming removed 2 bases at V and 1 base at J, with 5 bases between. Germline V gene data show CDR1 as SEHNR and CDR2 as FQNEAQ (reference sequence). This CDR3 has 13 amino acids. In DNA form, the CDR3 reads TGTGCCAGCAGCTTAACAACGAACACTGAAGCTTTCTTT. Its protein product is CASSLTTNTEAFF.

The V gene is TRBV5-1, the J gene TRBJ1-1; D unclear. V shed 5 bases and J shed 0 bases, with 8 bases lying between them. The CDR3 has 13 amino acids. The V gene's germline CDR1 is SGHRS and CDR2 YFSETQ. The CDR3 region has the DNA TGCGCCAGCAGACGGGATATGAACACTGAAGCTTTCTTT. Encoded protein: CASRRDMNTEAFF.

This rearrangement joins TRBV7-2 to TRBJ2-7; 7 bases fit TRBD1. The junction had 8 bases not matched to a gene; V was cut back by 3 bases and J by 3 bases. The germline V gene encodes CDR1 SGHTA and CDR2 FQGNSA. This CDR3 is built from 15 residues. The CDR3 loop is CASSLWAGGNYEQYF. In DNA, the CDR3 is TGTGCCAGCAGCTTGTGGGCAGGGGGAAACTACGAGCAGTACTTC.